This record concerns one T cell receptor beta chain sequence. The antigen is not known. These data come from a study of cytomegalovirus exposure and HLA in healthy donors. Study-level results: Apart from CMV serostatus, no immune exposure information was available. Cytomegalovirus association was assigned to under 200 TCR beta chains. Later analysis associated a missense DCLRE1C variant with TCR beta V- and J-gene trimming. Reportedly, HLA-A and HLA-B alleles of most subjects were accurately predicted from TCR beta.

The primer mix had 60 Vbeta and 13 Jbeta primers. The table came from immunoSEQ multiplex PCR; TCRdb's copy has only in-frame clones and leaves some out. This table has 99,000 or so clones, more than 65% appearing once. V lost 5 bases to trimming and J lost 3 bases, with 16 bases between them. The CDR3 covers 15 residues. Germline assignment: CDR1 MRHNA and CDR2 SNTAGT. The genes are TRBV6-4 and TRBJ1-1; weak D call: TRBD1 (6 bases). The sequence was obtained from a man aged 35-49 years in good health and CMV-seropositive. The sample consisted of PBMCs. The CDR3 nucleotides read TGTGCCAGCAGTTATTTACAGGGTAAGGACACTGAAGCTTTCTTT. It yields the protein CASSYLQGKDTEAFF.